Presented here are 18 T cell receptor beta chains from one specimen sequenced in a study of blood T cell repertoires in COVID-19. Clones were read by immunoSEQ multiplex PCR, and TCRdb kept only the in-frame ones, dropping some. The data show about 320,000 clones, 70% to 90% seen once. Sequenced: peripheral blood. The source is a human donor in a cohort sampled during active COVID-19.

The genes are TRBV30 and TRBJ1-5; the D gene is possibly TRBD1 (5 bases). Trimming removed 1 base from V and 7 bases from J, with 8 bases in between. The CDR3 runs to 12 residues. Germline CDR1 GTSNPN, CDR2 SVGIG (reference sequence). The CDR3 reads CAWSDQGQPQHF. DNA of the CDR3: TGTGCCTGGAGTGACCAGGGACAGCCCCAGCATTTT.

The chain is built from TRBV12-5 and TRBJ2-7; D gene ambiguous. From germline, CDR1 is LGHNT and CDR2 FRNRAP. The germline V and J ends were trimmed by 6 bases and 5 bases, with 11 bases remaining between them. The CDR3 runs to 12 residues. In DNA, the CDR3 is TGTGCTAGTGGCTCATCAACGGACGAGCAGTACTTC. Translating it yields CASGSSTDEQYF.

The chain links TRBV5-1 to TRBJ2-3, with TRBD2 matching over 7 bases. The ends lost 4 bases at V and 4 bases at J; junction bases unmatched: 6. CDR3 size: 14 residues. Per germline, CDR1 SGHRS and CDR2 YFSETQ. CDR3 sequence reads: CASSPSTSADTQYF. The CDR3 DNA follows: TGCGCCAGCAGCCCATCAACTAGCGCAGATACGCAGTATTTT.

The chain is built from TRBV19 and TRBJ1-4; TRBD1 matches at 10 bases. J lost 6 bases, V lost 11 bases, and 9 bases had no gene match. The V gene's germline CDR1 is LNHDA and CDR2 SQIVND (reference sequence). The CDR3 runs 14 residues. The CDR3 loop reads CASDPGTGDEKLFF. The DNA for the CDR3 is TGTGCCTCCGATCCCGGGACAGGGGATGAAAAACTGTTTTTT.

The J gene is TRBJ1-2, the V gene TRBV29-1, with 7 nucleotides matching TRBD1. CDR3 length: 12 amino acids. The trim removed 0 bases at V and 7 bases at J, leaving 2 bases unmatched. The germline CDR1 and CDR2 sequences are SQVTM and ANQGSEA. CDR3 in DNA: TGCAGCGTTGAAGATCAGGGGGGTGGCTACACCTTC. This gives the protein CSVEDQGGGYTF.

The CDR3: CAWALGAGDPTDTQYF. The CDR3 DNA sequence: TGTGCCTGGGCCTTGGGAGCGGGGGACCCCACAGATACGCAGTATTTT. J is TRBJ2-3 and V is TRBV30; TRBD2 matches at 8 bases. V trimming: 5 bases; J trimming: 2 bases; junction bases outside the gene matches: 12. CDR1 GTSNPN and CDR2 SVGIG come from the germline V gene (reference sequence). CDR3 length equals 16 residues. The full variable domain, in which reference TRBV30 and TRBJ2-3 provide the parts outside the CDR3, is SQTIHQWPATLVQPVGSPLSLECTVEGTSNPNLYWYRQAAGRGLQLLFYSVGIGQISSEVPQNLSASRPQDRQFILSSKKLLLSDSGFYLCAWALGAGDPTDTQYFGPGTRLTVL.

The J gene is TRBJ2-2, the V gene TRBV7-3; possible D gene TRBD2, 6 bases. Deletions cut 6 bases from V and 5 bases from J, with 19 bases between. Looked up from germline, CDR1 is SGHTA and CDR2 is FQGTGA. The CDR3 sequence is 16 residues long. The CDR3, as DNA: TGTGCCAGCAGGAACGACGGGACTTCGAGTACCGGGGAGCTGTTTTTT. It specifies CASRNDGTSSTGELFF.

The chain has TRBV5-1 and TRBJ2-5; TRBD1 is a possible D gene (5 bases). Germline CDR1 SGHRS, CDR2 YFSETQ. Deletions cut 3 bases from V and 1 base from J, with 13 bases between. CDR3 size: 15 residues. DNA for the CDR3: TGCGCCAGCAGCTCCTCCCCGACAGTCCAAGAGACCCAGTACTTC. Protein sequence: CASSSSPTVQETQYF.

The rearrangement joins TRBV29-1 to TRBJ2-7; TRBD1 matches 8 bases. V gave up 6 bases and J gave up 3 bases; unmatched junction bases: 7. The germline V gene has CDR1 SQVTM and CDR2 ANQGSEA. This CDR3 has 13 residues. The CDR3 DNA is TGCAGCGTCTGCGGGACAGGAGGCTACGAGCAGTACTTC. Its protein is CSVCGTGGYEQYF.

The rearrangement joins TRBV15 to TRBJ2-1, with D perhaps matching TRBD2 (6 bases). This CDR3 has 13 residues. Per germline, CDR1 LNHNV and CDR2 YYDKDF (reference sequence). V gave up 4 bases and J gave up 7 bases, with 11 bases separating them. The CDR3 DNA follows: TGTGCCACCAGCACCGGGACTCCTAATGAGCAGTTCTTC. Protein: CATSTGTPNEQFF.

The genes are TRBV19 and TRBJ1-5; 8 bases map to TRBD1. CDR3 length: 13 amino acids. Germline V gives CDR1 LNHDA, CDR2 SQIVND (reference sequence). V lost 10 bases to trimming and J lost 3 bases; unmatched junction nucleotides: 5. The chain's CDR3 is CATGQGNNQPQHF. In nucleotides, the CDR3 is TGTGCCACCGGACAGGGCAACAATCAGCCCCAGCATTTT.

This clone was counted many times. The chain is built from TRBV29-1 and TRBJ1-2, with 9 bases lining up with TRBD1. Germline V gives CDR1 SQVTM, CDR2 ANQGSEA. V lost 5 bases, J lost 6 bases, and 1 base stayed unmatched. The CDR3 is 11 amino acids. The CDR3 loop reads CSVRTGDGYTF. CDR3 coding DNA: TGCAGCGTTCGGACAGGGGATGGCTACACCTTC.

The chain carries TRBV6-5 and TRBJ1-2, with a possible D match to TRBD1 (5 bases). The CDR3 runs to 15 residues. The ends were cut back, 0 bases at V and 2 bases at J, with 10 bases in the middle. From germline, CDR1 is MNHEY and CDR2 SVGAGI. This chain's CDR3 is CASSYSGRGNYGYTF. CDR3 DNA: TGTGCCAGCAGTTACTCAGGAAGGGGCAACTATGGCTACACCTTC.

The chain uses TRBV11-3 and TRBJ2-1, with 8 positions matching TRBD2. CDR1 and CDR2 from the germline V gene are SGHNT and YENEEA. V shed 0 bases, J shed 7 bases, and the junction held 8 bases outside the gene matches. The CDR3 sequence is 16 residues long. CDR3 sequence (DNA): TGTGCCAGCAGCTTAGATGGCGGGGGGCCGGGGAATGAGCAGTTCTTC. Its protein is CASSLDGGGPGNEQFF.

V usage is TRBV12-3 or TRBV12-4 and J usage is TRBJ1-5; D is uncertain. The CDR3 totals 12 residues. Between the trimmed V and J ends, which lost 5 bases and 5 bases, there was a span of 7 bases. This CDR3 is CASSLPYQPQHF. DNA of the CDR3: TGTGCCAGCAGTCTACCTTATCAGCCCCAGCATTTT.

V is TRBV18 and J is TRBJ1-1, with 7 bases that match TRBD1. The CDR3 contains 13 residues. Trimming at V came to 8 bases and at J to 4 bases, leaving 7 bases not matched to a gene. Germline lookup yields CDR1 KGHSH and CDR2 LQKENI. CDR3 residues: CASATGPGTEAFF. The DNA for the CDR3 is TGTGCCAGCGCGACAGGGCCTGGCACTGAAGCTTTCTTT.

The rearrangement joins TRBV11-2 to TRBJ2-1, with D maybe TRBD1 (5 bases). Germline V gene sequence: CDR1 SGHAT, CDR2 FQNNGV. The CDR3 loop spans 16 amino acids. With 5 bases removed from V and 1 base from J, the gap between germline ends came to 15 bases. In nucleotides, the CDR3 is TGTGCCAGCAGCCTCCGCCAGGCAGGGTCCTACAATGAGCAGTTCTTC. Its translation is CASSLRQAGSYNEQFF.

In its sample, this clone was seen many times. The chain recombines TRBV7-9 with TRBJ1-2; possibly TRBD1 for D (5 bases). CDR1 and CDR2 from the germline V gene are SEHNR and FQNEAQ (reference sequence). This CDR3 comprises 15 residues. Between the trimmed V and J ends, which lost 0 bases and 1 base, there was a span of 9 bases. This CDR3 is CASSLAGAVNYGYTF. The DNA of the CDR3 is TGTGCCAGCAGCTTAGCTGGGGCCGTTAACTATGGCTACACCTTC.